In this sample, the clone carrying this TCR beta chain turned up a few times. Its antigen is as yet unknown. The data are from a study of blood T cells in healthy people across ages. The germline V gene has CDR1 ENHRY and CDR2 SYGVKD. The CDR3 contains 11 residues. V dropped 7 bases and J dropped 5 bases, with 6 bases sitting between them. Together with a sample-barcoded 5' primer, a J-beta primer mix was included in a second PCR lasting about 6 to 11 cycles. TCRdb recomputed calls from the 5' RACE reads with MiXCR, one row per CDR3 protein. The data contain over a million distinct CDR3 sequences, approximately 63% of them singletons. Whole-study results and caveats: Estimates drawn from one million T cells were deemed to understate diversity.

The gene calls are TRBV10-3 and TRBJ2-1; no firm D call. The specimen sequenced was blood. The sequence was collected from a man between 18 and 29 years old in good health. The CDR3 DNA sequence: TGTGCCATCACACTCGACAATGAGCAGTTCTTC. Translation gives CAITLDNEQFF.